This is a list of T cell receptor beta chains from one sample in a study of vaccination effects on CD4 cells after COVID-19. These receptors have no known antigen. The assay was immunoSEQ multiplex PCR, and TCRdb's table has in-frame clones only and misses some. The sample lists around 25,000 clones, 72% occurring once. Specimen: CD4+ T cells from PBMCs cultured with SARS-CoV-2 spike peptides, collected before COVID-19 vaccination. Receptor source: a human donor who received a COVID-19 vaccine. Both conserved end residues are trimmed from each CDR3. The D gene is left open where the match is weak. Rows give clone size only sometimes, using once, few, many, or a class for an expanded clone.

V gene,J gene,D gene,clone size,CDR3 protein
TRBV18,TRBJ2-3,NA,NA,ASSPFGGTSTDTQY
TRBV10-2,TRBJ2-5,NA,NA,ASSELGETQY
TRBV4-1,TRBJ1-1,TRBD1,NA,ASSHYEGQGATEAF
TRBV6-1,TRBJ2-3,TRBD2,NA,ASSERRSGSPDTQY
TRBV29-1,TRBJ2-5,NA,NA,SVDDWGSETQY
TRBV18,TRBJ1-6,NA,few,ASSPLWSGDNSPLH
TRBV5-1,TRBJ1-5,NA,NA,ASSLTGLSDQPQH
TRBV6-2/TRBV6-3,TRBJ2-7,TRBD2,NA,ASSKVAGGTYEQY
TRBV6-5,TRBJ1-2,TRBD1,NA,ASTTGGGYGYT
TRBV5-1,TRBJ1-3,NA,NA,ASSLDLGTTSGNTIY
TRBV7-9,TRBJ2-1,TRBD2,once,ASQFWLAGSNEQF
TRBV30,TRBJ1-5,TRBD1,NA,AWSSGTGSAQPQH
TRBV13,TRBJ1-6,NA,few,ASSLGGWVNNSPLH
TRBV19,TRBJ1-1,NA,NA,ASSIFPGTMNTEAF
TRBV12-3/TRBV12-4,TRBJ1-1,NA,few,ASSVTQNTEAF
TRBV6-5,TRBJ1-5,TRBD1,few,ASSTRTGGNQPQH
TRBV5-4,TRBJ1-2,NA,NA,ASSLERNYGYT
TRBV5-1,TRBJ2-7,TRBD2,NA,ASSQDSYSGGLYEQY
TRBV2,TRBJ2-4,NA,NA,ASRREALAKNIQY
TRBV10-2,TRBJ2-5,NA,NA,ASSRGETGETQY
TRBV11-2,TRBJ2-3,NA,NA,ASSLEGGRSTDTQY
TRBV15,TRBJ2-5,NA,NA,ATSEAPAGRPRTQY
TRBV4-1,TRBJ2-5,TRBD1,NA,ASSQVAGQGAGETQY
TRBV7-2,TRBJ2-1,TRBD2,once,ASRKTASGDNEQF
TRBV5-6,TRBJ2-1,TRBD1,NA,ASSLYRGSNEQF
TRBV24-1,TRBJ1-2,TRBD1,few,ATSAPDRGDYGYT
TRBV5-6,TRBJ1-6,NA,NA,ASTPELRGVSNSPLH
TRBV19,TRBJ2-2,NA,few,ASSGWGHNTGELF